A selection of T cell receptor beta chains follows, all from one sample in a study of T cells in Graves' hyperthyroidism and ophthalmopathy. TCRdb processed the multiplex PCR reads anew with MiXCR; each CDR3 protein has one entry. The sample holds fewer than 700,000 distinct CDR3 sequences; more than 15% are singletons and the top ten take 15% to 20%. Sequencing used blood. The receptors come from a woman younger than 30 with Graves' ophthalmopathy. Each CDR3 is given with its conserved first and last residue. The D gene is left open where the match is weak. Rows give clone size only sometimes, using once, few, many, or a class for an expanded clone.

d_call j_call clone_size v_call cdr3_nt cdr3_aa
TRBD2 TRBJ2-2 few TRBV19 TGTGCCAGTAGTAGGGGCGGGAGCGGGGCGCCCACCGGGGAGCTGTTTTTT CASSRGGSGAPTGELFF
TRBD1 TRBJ1-5 . TRBV12-3/TRBV12-4 TGTGCCAGCAATATTTCCCGCCCGGGACAGGGGACCGATTATAGCAATCAGCCCCAGCATTTT CASNISRPGQGTDYSNQPQHF
. TRBJ1-2 . TRBV10-3 TGTGCCATCAGTGACCAGAGTCGTGGCTACACCTTC CAISDQSRGYTF
. TRBJ2-3 . TRBV7-2 TGTGCCAGCAGCCCCTCCGGGTCAGGAACTAGCACAGATACGCAGTATTTT CASSPSGSGTSTDTQYF
. TRBJ2-5 . TRBV9 TGTGCCAGCAGCCAGGGGCAGACTGGAGAGACCCAGTACTTC CASSQGQTGETQYF
. TRBJ2-3 many TRBV11-2 TGTGCCAGCAGCTTAGATGGGACCCGCACAGATACGCAGTATTTT CASSLDGTRTDTQYF
TRBD2 TRBJ2-2 . TRBV4-2 TGTGCCAGCAGCCATGCCGTTGGACTAGCGGAAGACACCGGGGAGCTGTTTTTT CASSHAVGLAEDTGELFF
TRBD2 TRBJ2-1 . TRBV3-1 TGTGCCAGCAGCCACGGACTAGCGGGGGGGCCTTATGAGCAGTTCTTC CASSHGLAGGPYEQFF
. TRBJ2-3 many TRBV7-3 TGTGCCAGCAGCTTAACCAGCGGAGTAGCTGGCGATACGCAGTATTTT CASSLTSGVAGDTQYF
. TRBJ2-5 few TRBV7-3 TGTGCCAGCAGCTATAGCGCCCAAGAGACCCAGTACTTC CASSYSAQETQYF
TRBD1 TRBJ2-7 . TRBV14 TGTGCCAGCAGCCATAGACAGGGGGCCCGAGAGCAGTACTTC CASSHRQGAREQYF
TRBD2 TRBJ2-2 few TRBV19 TGTGCCAGTAGTATCTGGCTAGCGGGAGCCACCGGGGAGCTGTTTTTT CASSIWLAGATGELFF
. TRBJ2-3 . TRBV6-1 TGTGCCAGCAGTAGCAATAGCCGTAGCACAGATACGCAGTATTTT CASSSNSRSTDTQYF
. TRBJ2-7 . TRBV11-2 TGTGCCAGCAGCACACAGGGGGGGGTCAGGGAGCAGTACTTC CASSTQGGVREQYF
. TRBJ1-1 few TRBV25-1 TGTGCCAGCAGTGAAGCAACAGGGTATGGCACTGAAGCTTTCTTT CASSEATGYGTEAFF
. TRBJ1-1 many TRBV20-1 TGCAGTGTTAGGTCGGGGAACACTGAAGCTTTCTTT CSVRSGNTEAFF
. TRBJ1-1 many TRBV2 TGTGCCAGCAGTACAGGGACTATCGGCACTGAAGCTTTCTTT CASSTGTIGTEAFF
TRBD1 TRBJ1-2 . TRBV2 TGTGCCAGCAGAGGGGACAGTTCAGATGGCTACACCTTC CASRGDSSDGYTF
. TRBJ1-1 many TRBV30 TGTGCCTGGAGTCTTATGACAGTCATGAACACTGAAGCTTTCTTT CAWSLMTVMNTEAFF
. TRBJ1-5 many TRBV2 TGTGCCAGCAGTGAAGGTGGGGGCCCTCAGCCCCAGCATTTT CASSEGGGPQPQHF
. TRBJ1-5 many TRBV2 TGTGCCAGCAGGGCCAACAGGGATAGCAATCAGCCCCAGCATTTT CASRANRDSNQPQHF
. TRBJ2-1 . TRBV12-3/TRBV12-4 TGTGCCAGCAGCCACTACGCGGGGCCGTACAATGAGCAGTTCTTC CASSHYAGPYNEQFF
. TRBJ1-2 many TRBV2 TGTGCCAGGGGGACATATAACTATGGCTACACCTTC CARGTYNYGYTF
. TRBJ1-3 few TRBV27 TGTGCCAGCAGTTTAAGTCCAAGTGGTGGAAACACCATATATTTT CASSLSPSGGNTIYF
TRBD1 TRBJ1-5 . TRBV19 TGTGCCAGTAGTAGGACAGGGTTGGGACAGCCCCAGCATTTT CASSRTGLGQPQHF
TRBD1 TRBJ2-7 . TRBV30 TGTGCCTGGTGGACAGGGGGCCCGGGCGAGCAGTACTTC CAWWTGGPGEQYF